This is a list of T cell receptor beta chains from one sample in a study of STAT5B mutations in CD4+ large granular lymphocyte leukemia. Some clones are missing from TCRdb's copy, which holds only in-frame ones; the method was immunoSEQ multiplex PCR. This table has around 33,000 clones, roughly 79% appearing once. Sequenced sample: CD4+ T cells from blood buffy coats. These receptors all stem from a human donor in good health. CDR3s leave out the opening cysteine and the closing phenylalanine or tryptophan.

v_gene: TRBV28; CDR3aa: ASSPTGSGNEKLF
v_gene: TRBV20-1; CDR3aa: SASGPTEAF
v_gene: TRBV4-1; CDR3aa: ASSQGLDRGLRETQY
v_gene: TRBV6-5; CDR3aa: ASSSAGGPSGYEQY
v_gene: TRBV2; CDR3aa: ASSEMGGDSPLH
v_gene: TRBV4-2; CDR3aa: ASSQVSRGNEKAF
v_gene: TRBV7-9; CDR3aa: ASSHSGQGYTEAF
v_gene: TRBV28; CDR3aa: ASSPGGSVGEQY
v_gene: TRBV20-1; CDR3aa: SARGVAEAF
v_gene: TRBV29-1; CDR3aa: SAWTGSTNEKLF
v_gene: TRBV5-6; CDR3aa: ASSLGHSSLTGNTIY
v_gene: TRBV10-3; CDR3aa: AISESQGSTDTQY
v_gene: TRBV19; CDR3aa: ASAMGGSTDTQY
v_gene: TRBV14; CDR3aa: ASSQGGAYT
v_gene: TRBV28; CDR3aa: ASSPTRNTIY
v_gene: TRBV18; CDR3aa: ASSPGTFYEQY
v_gene: TRBV11-3; CDR3aa: ASGDGANVLT
v_gene: TRBV28; CDR3aa: ASSLKSLSSGNTIY
v_gene: TRBV18; CDR3aa: ASSPDSTNYGYT
v_gene: TRBV4-2; CDR3aa: ASSQGWDANTEAF
v_gene: TRBV5-4; CDR3aa: ASSFRQGAEVNTEAF
v_gene: TRBV5-1; CDR3aa: ASSDGTGGYEQY
v_gene: TRBV4-3; CDR3aa: ASSPLQGGYGYT
v_gene: TRBV7-9; CDR3aa: ASSLEVGDNEKLF
v_gene: TRBV7-2; CDR3aa: ASSSGQGRPSYEQY
v_gene: TRBV6-5; CDR3aa: ASSFRIGTEAF
v_gene: TRBV6-5; CDR3aa: ASRTNRGDEQY
v_gene: TRBV7-9; CDR3aa: ASSFQTSTDTQY
v_gene: TRBV9; CDR3aa: ASSVGLAVSYNEQF
v_gene: TRBV2; CDR3aa: ARRTGVWTEAF
v_gene: TRBV28; CDR3aa: ASTRSAHYNEQF
v_gene: TRBV7-9; CDR3aa: ASSLGRTPKADEQF
v_gene: TRBV7-2; CDR3aa: ASSRRDSLGEQY
v_gene: TRBV5-4; CDR3aa: ASSRDLVSYEQY
v_gene: TRBV5-1; CDR3aa: ASSLGVPNTEAF
v_gene: TRBV7-2; CDR3aa: ASSSGQGLEAF
v_gene: TRBV15; CDR3aa: ATSRDPGSWSASEAF
v_gene: TRBV9; CDR3aa: ASSLTGLAGVYNEQF
v_gene: TRBV4-2; CDR3aa: ASSQRQGTNEKLF
v_gene: TRBV10-1; CDR3aa: ASGSASAEQY